The 30 T cell receptor beta chains listed next were all sequenced from one sample in a study of blood T cell repertoires in COVID-19. The method was immunoSEQ multiplex PCR; TCRdb's version includes in-frame clones alone and lacks a portion of them. The sample lists around 150,000 clones, 84% occurring once. Sequencing was performed on peripheral blood. These receptors were taken from a woman in her forties or fifties in a cohort sampled during active or convalescent COVID-19.

The chain links TRBV9 to TRBJ2-1; 13 positions match TRBD2. Losses at the gene ends were 4 bases for V and 4 bases for J; bases not matched to a gene: 2. The CDR3 length is 15 residues. CDR1 and CDR2 from the germline V gene are SGDLS and YYNGEE. The CDR3 loop reads CASSLTSGGYNEQFF. The CDR3 nucleotides are TGTGCCAGCAGCCTGACTAGCGGGGGGTACAATGAGCAGTTCTTC.

The V call is TRBV18, the J call TRBJ2-6; possibly TRBD2 for D (5 bases). CDR1 is KGHSH and CDR2 is LQKENI in the germline V gene. Trimming pared 4 bases from V and 3 bases from J, leaving 13 bases between. This CDR3 is built from 16 residues. In DNA form, the CDR3 reads TGTGCCAGCTCACGATCCCAGGACTTTGGGGCCAACGTCCTGACTTTC. This translates into CASSRSQDFGANVLTF.

The rearrangement uses TRBV28 and TRBJ1-5; tentatively, D is TRBD1 (5 bases). V was clipped by 2 bases and J by 3 bases, with 11 bases between them. The V gene's germline CDR1 is MDHEN and CDR2 SYDVKM. CDR3 length: 15 residues. This CDR3 is CASSLVGQVNQPQHF. In nucleotides, the CDR3 is TGTGCCAGCAGTTTAGTGGGGCAGGTCAATCAGCCCCAGCATTTT.

The gene calls are TRBV19 and TRBJ2-5, with 7 bases aligning to TRBD1. The germline V gene encodes CDR1 LNHDA and CDR2 SQIVND (reference sequence). The CDR3 is 13 amino acids. J was trimmed by 1 base and V by 5 bases; bases with no gene match: 1. DNA for the CDR3: TGTGCCAGTAGTGGGACAGTCCAAGAGACCCAGTACTTC. Translated: CASSGTVQETQYF.

The rearrangement links TRBV24-1 to TRBJ2-1; D remains unclear. Deletions cut 1 base from V and 8 bases from J, with 11 bases between. Germline-derived CDR1 and CDR2 are KGHDR and SFDVKD. The CDR3 sequence is 14 residues long. The CDR3 nucleotides are TGTGCCACCAGTGATTTTGCTAGATTGGATGAGCAGTTCTTC. It specifies CATSDFARLDEQFF.

The chain has TRBV4-2 and TRBJ1-4; TRBD1 might be the D (6 bases). This CDR3 is 12 amino acids long. The germline V gene encodes CDR1 LGHNA and CDR2 YNFKEQ. V was trimmed by 5 bases and J by 11 bases, leaving 12 bases between them. The CDR3 DNA reads as TGTGCCAGCAGCGATGGAAGGGGGAAACTGTTTTTT. This translates into CASSDGRGKLFF.

The rearrangement uses TRBV18 and TRBJ1-2; D is unresolved. Germline V gene sequence: CDR1 KGHSH, CDR2 LQKENI. V lost 4 bases to trimming and J lost 6 bases, with 15 bases between them. This CDR3 is built from 14 residues. The CDR3 DNA reads as TGTGCCAGCTCACTAGCGCAGAGGGCGGATGGCTACACCTTC. Residues: CASSLAQRADGYTF. Full variable domain (missing parts from reference TRBV18 and TRBJ1-2): NAGVMQNPRHLVRRRGQEARLRCSPMKGHSHVYWYRQLPEEGLKFMVYLQKENIIDESGMPKERFSAEFPKEGPSILRIQQVVRGDSAAYFCASSLAQRADGYTFGSGTRLTVV.

V gene TRBV5-1 combines with J gene TRBJ1-1; perhaps TRBD1 as D (5 bases). The CDR3 runs 16 residues. In germline, CDR1 is SGHRS, CDR2 YFSETQ. V lost 0 bases and J lost 4, with 16 bases in between. The CDR3 protein is CASSLAPGGLGTEAFF. CDR3 bases: TGCGCCAGCAGCTTGGCTCCCGGGGGTCTGGGCACTGAAGCTTTCTTT.

The chain is built from TRBV10-2 and TRBJ1-2; 7 bases map to TRBD1. The CDR3 contains 15 residues. After removal of 4 bases from V and 5 bases from J, the junction contained 10 bases not matched to a gene. CDR1 and CDR2 from the germline V gene are WSHSY and SAAADI. The DNA for the CDR3 is TGCGCCAGCAGTGCTCGAGACAGGGAAATATATGGCTACACCTTC. Translating gives CASSARDREIYGYTF.

This clone was detected once. The chain combines TRBV20-1 with TRBJ1-3, with no clear D. In germline, CDR1 is DFQATT, CDR2 SNEGSKA (reference sequence). The CDR3 runs to 14 residues. V lost 3 bases and J 4 bases, leaving 13 bases between the germline ends. CDR3 protein: CSASPGLAGNTIYF. The CDR3 coding sequence is TGCAGTGCTAGTCCTGGACTAGCCGGAAACACCATATATTTT.

This chain links TRBV5-4 with TRBJ2-1; 8 nucleotides agree with TRBD2. J was trimmed by 0 bases and V by 3 bases; bases with no gene match: 5. The CDR3 runs 16 residues. CDR1 SGHNT and CDR2 YYREEE come from the germline V gene (reference sequence). In nucleotides, the CDR3 is TGTGCCAGCAGCTCGGGCGGGGGGAGCTCCTACAATGAGCAGTTCTTC. Residues: CASSSGGGSSYNEQFF. The full variable domain, completed using reference TRBV5-4 and TRBJ2-1, is ETGVTQSPTHLIKTRGQQVTLRCSSQSGHNTVSWYQQALGQGPQFIFQYYREEENGRGNFPPRFSGLQFPNYSSELNVNALELDDSALYLCASSSGGGSSYNEQFFGPGTRLTVL.

The V call is TRBV23-1, the J call TRBJ2-7; D is uncertain. TRBV23-1 is noted as an ORF with a role that remains uncertain. V was cut by 5 bases and J by 3 bases, with 11 bases left in between. This CDR3 spans 13 amino acids. The CDR3: CASSKHIYYEQYF. The CDR3 DNA is TGCGCCAGCAGTAAACATATTTACTACGAGCAGTACTTC.

The chain couples TRBV18 to TRBJ1-6, with TRBD1 identical over 7 bases. V trimming: 3 bases; J trimming: 9 bases; junction bases outside the gene matches: 5. From germline, CDR1 is KGHSH and CDR2 LQKENI. The CDR3 totals 14 residues. CDR3 nucleotide sequence: TGTGCCAGCTCACCTCCGGCAGGGGGTTCACCCCTCCACTTT. Translation: CASSPPAGGSPLHF.

CDR3 in amino acids: CASHRDSRSFTEAFF. CDR3 DNA sequence: TGTGCCAGCCACCGGGACAGTCGTTCGTTCACTGAAGCTTTCTTT. V is TRBV19 and J is TRBJ1-1; 7 bases map to TRBD1. This CDR3 contains 15 residues. The V segment lost 9 bases and the J segment 4 bases; nucleotides outside the gene matches: 14. The germline V gene encodes CDR1 LNHDA and CDR2 SQIVND (reference sequence).

The chain links TRBV24-1 to TRBJ2-3; 9 positions agree with TRBD1. In germline, CDR1 is KGHDR, CDR2 SFDVKD. The CDR3 length is 16 residues. Trimming removed 6 bases from V and 2 bases from J; junction bases left unmatched: 8. As DNA, the CDR3 is TGTGCCACCAGTCCGGGACAGGGCCTTCTCACAGATACGCAGTATTTT. It is translated as CATSPGQGLLTDTQYF.

The V call is TRBV7-3, the J call TRBJ2-2, with 9 bases that match TRBD1. CDR1 is SGHTA and CDR2 is FQGTGA in the germline V gene. This CDR3 has 16 residues. The V gene end was trimmed by 5 bases and the J gene end by 1 base; junction bases not matched to a gene: 5. The CDR3 DNA reads TGTGCCAGCAGCCAACAGGGGGCCGGGAACACCGGGGAGCTGTTTTTT. Translating gives CASSQQGAGNTGELFF.

The chain carries TRBV7-2 and TRBJ2-5; D not resolved. The length of the CDR3 is 12 residues. Trimming left V 4 bases short and J 5 bases short, with 8 bases between. Germline CDR1 is SGHTA and CDR2 is FQGNSA. The CDR3 DNA reads as TGTGCCAGCAGCTGGGTCGGGGAGACCCAGTACTTC. It specifies CASSWVGETQYF.

This chain links TRBV18 with TRBJ1-1; 7 bases are shared with TRBD1. V trimming: 2 bases; J trimming: 4 bases; junction bases outside the gene matches: 4. Germline assignment: CDR1 KGHSH and CDR2 LQKENI. The CDR3 has 14 residues. In DNA, the CDR3 is TGTGCCAGCTCACCAAACAGGGGCCTCACTGAAGCTTTCTTT. It codes for CASSPNRGLTEAFF.

This clone occurred once. This chain connects TRBV3-1 (or the pseudogene TRBV3-2) to TRBJ2-5; 8 bases agree with TRBD2. CDR3 size: 14 residues. The germline gives CDR1 LGHDT, CDR2 YNNKEL (reference sequence). The V segment lost 1 base and the J segment 5 bases; nucleotides outside the gene matches: 3. In nucleotides, the CDR3 is TGTGCCAGCAGCCAAGTAAGCGGGGGTGAGACCCAGTACTTC. This encodes CASSQVSGGETQYF.

The J gene is TRBJ1-6, the V gene TRBV30; TRBD1 matches 7 bases. From germline, CDR1 is GTSNPN and CDR2 SVGIG (reference sequence). This CDR3 spans 14 amino acids. With 4 bases clipped from V and 10 bases from J, the junction kept 10 bases outside the gene matches. CDR3 in DNA: TGTGCCTGGAATCCGGGACAGACTAGATCACCCCTCCACTTT. Protein product: CAWNPGQTRSPLHF.

This clone has more than one count but fewer than ten. The chain employs TRBV5-1 and TRBJ1-2; D unclear. V was shortened by 4 bases and J by 1 base, with 11 bases between the two germline ends. The CDR3 is made up of 14 amino acids. The germline CDR1 and CDR2 sequences are SGHRS and YFSETQ. CDR3 bases: TGCGCCAGCAGCGAGAACAGTTATAACTATGGCTACACCTTC. As protein: CASSENSYNYGYTF.

The chain links TRBV7-9 to TRBJ2-3; the match to TRBD2 covers 7 bases. Looked up from germline, CDR1 is SEHNR and CDR2 is FQNEAQ (reference sequence). CDR3 length equals 15 residues. The J segment lost 0 bases and the V segment lost 5 bases, leaving 5 bases of the junction unmatched. The CDR3 sequence is CASSQRGSSTDTQYF. The CDR3 DNA reads TGTGCCAGCAGCCAGCGGGGCTCTAGCACAGATACGCAGTATTTT.

The chain recombines TRBV11-2 with TRBJ1-4, with 7 bases matching TRBD1. This CDR3 is 14 amino acids long. Trimming removed 1 base from V and 8 bases from J; junction bases left unmatched: 4. Germline values: CDR1 SGHAT, CDR2 FQNNGV. CDR3 in DNA: TGTGCCAGCAGCTTAGGACAGGGCGGGGAAAAACTGTTTTTT. Protein product: CASSLGQGGEKLFF. Together with reference TRBV11-2 and TRBJ1-4, the CDR3 gives the full variable domain: EAGVAQSPRYKIIEKRQSVAFWCNPISGHATLYWYQQILGQGPKLLIQFQNNGVVDDSQLPKDRFSAERLKGVDSTLKIQPAKLEDSAVYLCASSLGQGGEKLFFGSGTQLSVL.

The J gene is TRBJ1-2, the V gene TRBV29-1, with D uncertain. Germline V gene lookup returns CDR1 SQVTM and CDR2 ANQGSEA. The CDR3 has 12 amino acids. Between the trimmed V and J ends, which lost 3 bases and 0 bases, there was a span of 5 bases. DNA of the CDR3: TGCAGCGTTGATCCAGCTAACTATGGCTACACCTTC. This encodes CSVDPANYGYTF.

The chain uses TRBV7-9 and TRBJ1-1; TRBD1 matches at 7 bases. The CDR3 covers 17 residues. CDR1 and CDR2 (germline): SEHNR, FQNEAQ (reference sequence). V shed 5 bases, J shed 1 base, and the junction held 13 bases outside the gene matches. The CDR3 region has the DNA TGTGCCAGCAGCCTAACACCGGGACAGCGGAAGAACACTGAAGCTTTCTTT. Amino acids: CASSLTPGQRKNTEAFF.

This rearrangement joins TRBV29-1 to TRBJ2-7; TRBD2 is a possible D gene (5 bases). The V and J ends lost 6 bases and 4 bases respectively, with 19 bases between them. The CDR3 covers 14 residues. CDR1 and CDR2 from the germline V gene are SQVTM and ANQGSEA. DNA for the CDR3: TGCAGCGTCGCCCTATTGGCGGGTGGGTACGAGCAGTACTTC. Encoded protein: CSVALLAGGYEQYF.

CDR3 coding DNA: TGTGCCAGCAGTTACTCTTACGGACAGGGCCACGAGCAGTACTTC. Residues: CASSYSYGQGHEQYF. The chain has TRBV6-5 and TRBJ2-7, with TRBD1 matching 8 bases. V shed 0 bases and J 5 bases; nucleotides not matched to a gene: 6. There are 15 residues in the CDR3. In germline, CDR1 is MNHEY, CDR2 SVGAGI.

The CDR3 coding sequence is TGTGCCAGCAGTGATGGAGCAACTGGAAACACCATATATTTT. This sequence encodes CASSDGATGNTIYF. This chain uses TRBV6-1 with TRBJ1-3; unclear D gene. The CDR3 is 14 amino acids. V lost 3 bases and J 2 bases, leaving 8 bases between the germline ends. Germline CDR1 MNHNS, CDR2 SASEGT.

This chain links TRBV9 with TRBJ2-5; 14 nucleotides line up with TRBD2. The trim removed 2 bases at V and 4 bases at J, leaving 1 base unmatched. Germline V CDR1 and CDR2: SGDLS, YYNGEE. The CDR3 spans 15 residues. The CDR3 here is CASSVTSGGAETQYF. CDR3 sequence (DNA): TGTGCCAGCAGCGTGACTAGCGGGGGGGCAGAGACCCAGTACTTC.

The rearrangement uses TRBV5-8 and TRBJ2-3, with 8 bases aligning to TRBD1. Germline CDR1 and CDR2: SGHTS and YDEGEE. The V segment lost 4 bases and the J segment 0 bases; nucleotides outside the gene matches: 7. The CDR3 runs to 16 residues. In nucleotides, the CDR3 is TGTGCCAGCAGCCGACGACAGGGGTTCAGCACAGATACGCAGTATTTT. This gives the protein CASSRRQGFSTDTQYF.